Listed below are T cell receptor beta chains from one sample, sequenced in a study of T cell changes during pregnancy in multiple sclerosis. Assay: immunoSEQ multiplex PCR; the TCRdb copy retains only in-frame clones and omits some. The sample includes tens of thousands of clones, 90% to 95% of them seen just once. The specimen comprised CD8+ T cells from peripheral blood mononuclear cells, sampled before pregnancy. Receptors were obtained from a female donor with multiple sclerosis, enrolled in a pregnancy study. Both conserved end residues are part of each CDR3. The order of the fields is CDR3 DNA, CDR3 protein, J gene, CDR3 length, V gene, D gene, clone size. A D gene is named only where the DNA matches it firmly. The listing skips clone size in some rows; elsewhere it reads once, few, many or a size class.

CDR3nt: TGCAGCGCCCCCGGACAGAACACAGATACGCAGTATTTT
CDR3aa: CSAPGQNTDTQYF
j_gene: TRBJ2-3
len: 13
v_gene: TRBV29-1
d_gene: NA
abundance: NA

CDR3nt: TGTGCCAGCAACAGGGGCCACACTGAAGCTTTCTTT
CDR3aa: CASNRGHTEAFF
j_gene: TRBJ1-1
len: 12
v_gene: TRBV28
d_gene: TRBD1
abundance: once

CDR3nt: TGTGCCAGCAGCTCGGGAGGACAGGGATGGCACGAGCAGTACTTC
CDR3aa: CASSSGGQGWHEQYF
j_gene: TRBJ2-7
len: 15
v_gene: TRBV11-2
d_gene: NA
abundance: NA

CDR3nt: TGTGCCAGCAGCTTAGGACAGGGGGACACAGATACGCAGTATTTT
CDR3aa: CASSLGQGDTDTQYF
j_gene: TRBJ2-3
len: 15
v_gene: TRBV7-9
d_gene: TRBD1
abundance: NA

CDR3nt: TGTGCCAGCAGTTTAATTGCTGGCGGGAGGGCCGGTGAGCAGTTCTTC
CDR3aa: CASSLIAGGRAGEQFF
j_gene: TRBJ2-1
len: 16
v_gene: TRBV27
d_gene: TRBD2
abundance: NA

CDR3nt: TGTGCCAGCAGCCCGCCGGAGCGGGAGGTGGGAACAGATACGCAGTATTTT
CDR3aa: CASSPPEREVGTDTQYF
j_gene: TRBJ2-3
len: 17
v_gene: TRBV4-2
d_gene: TRBD2
abundance: NA

CDR3nt: TGTGCCAGCAGCTTAGGGGGGAGGGCCGGGAATGAGCAGTTCTTC
CDR3aa: CASSLGGRAGNEQFF
j_gene: TRBJ2-1
len: 15
v_gene: TRBV5-4
d_gene: NA
abundance: NA

CDR3nt: TGCGCCAGCAGCTACCGACTAGCGGGGACCTACAATGAGCAGTTCTTC
CDR3aa: CASSYRLAGTYNEQFF
j_gene: TRBJ2-1
len: 16
v_gene: TRBV5-1
d_gene: TRBD2
abundance: NA

CDR3nt: TGTGCCAGCAGCCAAGCTAGGATCTCCTACGAGCAGTACTTC
CDR3aa: CASSQARISYEQYF
j_gene: TRBJ2-7
len: 14
v_gene: TRBV4-2
d_gene: NA
abundance: NA

CDR3nt: TGCGCCAGCAGCCAAGATCGGGGGGGTACTGAAGCTTTCTTT
CDR3aa: CASSQDRGGTEAFF
j_gene: TRBJ1-1
len: 14
v_gene: TRBV4-1
d_gene: NA
abundance: NA

CDR3nt: TGTGCCAGCAGCCCTCCTCGGGGGGCTCAGGAAAAACTGTTTTTT
CDR3aa: CASSPPRGAQEKLFF
j_gene: TRBJ1-4
len: 15
v_gene: TRBV11-3
d_gene: NA
abundance: NA

CDR3nt: TGTGCCAGCAGGGGGCGGGGCTCCTACGAGCAGTACTTC
CDR3aa: CASRGRGSYEQYF
j_gene: TRBJ2-7
len: 13
v_gene: TRBV6-1
d_gene: NA
abundance: NA

CDR3nt: TGTGCCAGCAGATCGACAGGGAACTATGGCTACACCTTC
CDR3aa: CASRSTGNYGYTF
j_gene: TRBJ1-2
len: 13
v_gene: TRBV27
d_gene: TRBD1
abundance: NA

CDR3nt: TGTGCCAGCAGCTTAGTAGGGGGTGACACAGATACGCAGTATTTT
CDR3aa: CASSLVGGDTDTQYF
j_gene: TRBJ2-3
len: 15
v_gene: TRBV7-8
d_gene: NA
abundance: NA

CDR3nt: TGTGCCAGCAGCCCAGCCGGGTCATTGAACTACGAGCAGTACTTC
CDR3aa: CASSPAGSLNYEQYF
j_gene: TRBJ2-7
len: 15
v_gene: TRBV7-6
d_gene: NA
abundance: NA

CDR3nt: TGTGCCAGCAGCTTAGGGGAGTTATACGAGCAGTACTTC
CDR3aa: CASSLGELYEQYF
j_gene: TRBJ2-7
len: 13
v_gene: TRBV7-6
d_gene: NA
abundance: NA

CDR3nt: TGTGCCAGCAAAACGCAGGGGAGGAACACTGAAGCTTTCTTT
CDR3aa: CASKTQGRNTEAFF
j_gene: TRBJ1-1
len: 14
v_gene: TRBV27
d_gene: NA
abundance: NA

CDR3nt: TGCGCCAGCAGCCAAGAAAGCCGCGGGAGTAGCGATGAGCAGTTCTTC
CDR3aa: CASSQESRGSSDEQFF
j_gene: TRBJ2-1
len: 16
v_gene: TRBV4-3
d_gene: TRBD2
abundance: NA

CDR3nt: TGTGCCAGCAGTAAACCCCTAGCGGACTCAGAGACCCAGTACTTC
CDR3aa: CASSKPLADSETQYF
j_gene: TRBJ2-5
len: 15
v_gene: TRBV2
d_gene: TRBD2
abundance: NA

CDR3nt: TGTGCCAGCAGCGTTAGCGGGAGGGAAGATACGCAGTATTTT
CDR3aa: CASSVSGREDTQYF
j_gene: TRBJ2-3
len: 14
v_gene: TRBV9
d_gene: TRBD2
abundance: NA

CDR3nt: TGTGCCAGCAGCCCTCGACAGGGGGGCTACGAGCAGTACTTC
CDR3aa: CASSPRQGGYEQYF
j_gene: TRBJ2-7
len: 14
v_gene: TRBV6-1
d_gene: TRBD1
abundance: NA

CDR3nt: TGCGCCAGCAGTGAGTCGGGCAGGGTCTCCTACGAGCAGTACTTC
CDR3aa: CASSESGRVSYEQYF
j_gene: TRBJ2-7
len: 15
v_gene: TRBV10-2
d_gene: NA
abundance: NA

CDR3nt: TGTGCCAGCAGTGACGGGAGGGCCACAGATACGCAGTATTTT
CDR3aa: CASSDGRATDTQYF
j_gene: TRBJ2-3
len: 14
v_gene: TRBV6-4
d_gene: TRBD2
abundance: NA

CDR3nt: TGTGCCAGCAGCTTGTTCGGGACTAGCGGTTTCCACGGGGAGCTGTTTTTT
CDR3aa: CASSLFGTSGFHGELFF
j_gene: TRBJ2-2
len: 17
v_gene: TRBV7-9
d_gene: TRBD2
abundance: NA

CDR3nt: TGTGCCAGCAGTTTCGGGACTAGAGGCACAGATACGCAGTATTTT
CDR3aa: CASSFGTRGTDTQYF
j_gene: TRBJ2-3
len: 15
v_gene: TRBV28
d_gene: TRBD2
abundance: NA

CDR3nt: TGCAGCGTTCGTACCGGGACAGTCCCCTACGAGCAGTACTTC
CDR3aa: CSVRTGTVPYEQYF
j_gene: TRBJ2-7
len: 14
v_gene: TRBV29-1
d_gene: TRBD1
abundance: NA

CDR3nt: TGTGCCAGCAGCCCGTTGACAGGCCCCTACGAGCAGTACTTC
CDR3aa: CASSPLTGPYEQYF
j_gene: TRBJ2-7
len: 14
v_gene: TRBV7-9
d_gene: NA
abundance: NA

CDR3nt: TGCGCCAGCAGCTTAACAGGGGGCGAGCAGTACTTC
CDR3aa: CASSLTGGEQYF
j_gene: TRBJ2-7
len: 12
v_gene: TRBV5-1
d_gene: TRBD1
abundance: NA

CDR3nt: TGTGCCTGGAGTGTACGGACTGTTAACTATGGCTACACCTTC
CDR3aa: CAWSVRTVNYGYTF
j_gene: TRBJ1-2
len: 14
v_gene: TRBV30
d_gene: NA
abundance: NA